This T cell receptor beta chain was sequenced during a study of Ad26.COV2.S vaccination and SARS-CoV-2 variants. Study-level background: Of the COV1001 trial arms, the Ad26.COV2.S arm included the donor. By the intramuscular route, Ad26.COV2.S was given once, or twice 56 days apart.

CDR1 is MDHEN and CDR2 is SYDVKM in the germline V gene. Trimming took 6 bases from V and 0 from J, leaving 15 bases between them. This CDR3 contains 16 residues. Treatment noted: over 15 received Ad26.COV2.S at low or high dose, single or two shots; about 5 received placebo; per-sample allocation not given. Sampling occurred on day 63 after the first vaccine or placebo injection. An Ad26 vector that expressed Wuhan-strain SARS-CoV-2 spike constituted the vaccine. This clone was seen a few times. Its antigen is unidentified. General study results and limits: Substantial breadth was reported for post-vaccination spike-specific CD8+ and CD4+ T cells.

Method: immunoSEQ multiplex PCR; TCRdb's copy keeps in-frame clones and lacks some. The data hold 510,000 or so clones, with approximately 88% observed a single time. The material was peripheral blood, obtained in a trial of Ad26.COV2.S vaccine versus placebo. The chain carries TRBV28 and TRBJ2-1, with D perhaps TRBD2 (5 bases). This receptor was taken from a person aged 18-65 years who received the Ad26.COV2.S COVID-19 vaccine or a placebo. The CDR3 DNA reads TGTGCCAGCAGGAGGTCGGGATTTGCCTCCTACAATGAGCAGTTCTTC. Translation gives CASRRSGFASYNEQFF.